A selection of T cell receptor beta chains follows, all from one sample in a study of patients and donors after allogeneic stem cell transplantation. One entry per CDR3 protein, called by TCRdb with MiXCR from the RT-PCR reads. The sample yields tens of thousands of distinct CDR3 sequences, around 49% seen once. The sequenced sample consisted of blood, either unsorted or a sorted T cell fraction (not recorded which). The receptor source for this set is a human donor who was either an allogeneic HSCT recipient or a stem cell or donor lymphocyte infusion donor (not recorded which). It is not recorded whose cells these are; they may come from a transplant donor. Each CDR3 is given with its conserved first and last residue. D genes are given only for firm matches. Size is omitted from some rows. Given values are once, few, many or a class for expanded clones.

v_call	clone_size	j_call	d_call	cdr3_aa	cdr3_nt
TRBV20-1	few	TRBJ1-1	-	CSAWPGELKAFF	TGCAGTGCTTGGCCTGGGGAGCTTAAGGCTTTCTTT
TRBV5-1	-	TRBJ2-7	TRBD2	CASSSGSPYEQYF	TGCGCCAGCAGCAGCGGGAGCCCCTACGAGCAGTACTTC
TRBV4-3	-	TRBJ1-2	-	CASSQARAVFYGYTF	TGCGCCAGCAGCCAAGCTCGCGCCGTCTTCTATGGCTACACCTTC
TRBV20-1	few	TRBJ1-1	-	CSAREQSLMNTEAFF	TGCAGTGCTAGGGAACAGAGCCTGATGAACACTGAAGCTTTCTTT
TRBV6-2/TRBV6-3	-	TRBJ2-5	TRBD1	CASSYEWTGGGETQYF	TGTGCCAGCAGTTACGAGTGGACAGGGGGCGGAGAGACCCAGTACTTC
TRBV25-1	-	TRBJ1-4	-	CASSEGRINEKLFF	TGTGCCAGCAGTGAGGGGAGGATCAATGAAAAACTGTTTTTT
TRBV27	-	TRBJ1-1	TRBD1	CASSLGTGDEAFF	TGTGCCAGCAGTTTGGGGACAGGGGATGAAGCTTTCTTT
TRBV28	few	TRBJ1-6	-	CASSLDFSPLHF	TGTGCCAGCAGTTTAGATTTTTCACCCCTCCACTTT
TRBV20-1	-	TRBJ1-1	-	CSARDRIEGKNTEAFF	TGCAGTGCTAGAGATCGAATAGAGGGCAAGAACACTGAAGCTTTCTTT
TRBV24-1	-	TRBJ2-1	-	CATSEMNEQFF	TGTGCCACCAGTGAAATGAATGAGCAGTTCTTC
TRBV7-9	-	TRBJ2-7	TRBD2	CASSLTSGSYEQYF	TGTGCCAGCAGCTTAACTAGCGGGAGCTACGAGCAGTACTTC
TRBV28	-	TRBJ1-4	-	CASSFYGTIGNEKLFF	TGTGCCAGCAGTTTTTACGGGACGATAGGCAATGAAAAACTGTTTTTT
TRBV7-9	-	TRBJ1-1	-	CASSLDGTRNTEAFF	TGTGCCAGCAGCTTAGATGGCACGAGGAACACTGAAGCTTTCTTT
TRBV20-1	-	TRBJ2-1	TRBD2	CSALGTKKSSEQFF	TGCAGTGCCCTCGGGACTAAGAAGAGCAGTGAGCAGTTCTTC
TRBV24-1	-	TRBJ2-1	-	CATSDTLSYNEQFF	TGTGCCACCAGTGACACCCTCTCCTACAATGAGCAGTTCTTC
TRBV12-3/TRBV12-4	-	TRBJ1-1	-	CASTNPGYMNTEAFF	TGTGCCAGCACTAATCCAGGGTATATGAACACTGAAGCTTTCTTT